These 22 T cell receptor beta chains were all obtained from the same sample, sequenced in a study of T cells in Graves' hyperthyroidism and ophthalmopathy. Amplification of TCR beta CDR3 regions used RNA as the template. Carried out on the TCR CDR3, a first-round RT-PCR used the HTBI primer set. MiXCR, run by TCRdb on the multiplex PCR reads, gives a single entry per CDR3 protein. The sample includes 450,000 to 700,000 distinct CDR3 sequences, around 42% seen only once; the top ten take roughly 20%. The sequencing sample was made of peripheral blood or thyroid tissue (not recorded which). The receptors here all came from an adult woman with Graves' disease, either hyperthyroidism or ophthalmopathy (not recorded which).

V usage is TRBV29-1 and J usage is TRBJ1-1; D gene uncertain. Germline CDR1 is SQVTM and CDR2 is ANQGSEA. The CDR3 is 11 amino acids. V dropped 8 bases and J dropped 3 bases, with 10 bases sitting between them. The CDR3: CSLAVDTEAFF. CDR3 bases: TGCAGCTTGGCCGTGGACACTGAAGCTTTCTTT.

This clonotype appeared many times. The V call is TRBV9, the J call TRBJ1-1; a weak D match, TRBD1 (5 bases). Trimming pared 6 bases from V and 3 bases from J, leaving 15 bases between. CDR1 SGDLS and CDR2 YYNGEE come from the germline V gene. CDR3 size: 14 residues. The CDR3 DNA reads as TGTGCCAGCACCCTGGGACGGGTAGACACTGAAGCTTTCTTT. This encodes CASTLGRVDTEAFF.

This clonotype showed up many times. CDR3 amino acids: CASSIEGWQPQHF. CDR3 DNA: TGTGCCAGTAGTATAGAGGGATGGCAGCCCCAGCATTTT. The chain joins TRBV19 to TRBJ1-5; D call uncertain. The V end lost 0 bases, the J end lost 7 bases, and 7 bases lay between the germline ends. Looked up from germline, CDR1 is LNHDA and CDR2 is SQIVND (reference sequence). The CDR3 is 13 residues long.

In this sample, this clonotype turned up many times. This chain uses TRBV28 with TRBJ1-1, with no clear D. The germline V and J ends were trimmed by 6 bases and 8 bases, with 13 bases remaining between them. CDR3 length: 12 amino acids. The germline CDR1 and CDR2 sequences are MDHEN and SYDVKM. The CDR3 spells CASSQVGTEAFF. In DNA form, the CDR3 reads TGTGCCAGCAGCCAAGTCGGAACAGAAGCTTTCTTT.

This clonotype has just a few counts. The chain has TRBV20-1 and TRBJ2-7; D not resolved. This CDR3 spans 15 amino acids. Trimming cost V 5 bases and J 6 bases, with 23 bases left between them. Germline CDR1 reads DFQATT; CDR2 reads SNEGSKA (reference sequence). The CDR3 sequence: CSAPARSFSSSEQYF. The CDR3 DNA reads as TGCAGTGCTCCCGCCCGGAGCTTCTCTTCAAGCGAGCAGTACTTC.

This clonotype was observed a single time. V usage is TRBV7-2 and J usage is TRBJ1-1; weak D call: TRBD1 (5 bases). V was clipped by 3 bases and J by 7 bases, with 9 bases between them. CDR3 length equals 12 residues. Germline V gives CDR1 SGHTA, CDR2 FQGNSA. The CDR3 DNA reads as TGTGCCAGCAGCTTCGGGGACCTTGAAGCTTTCTTT. Protein sequence: CASSFGDLEAFF.

Notes on this clonotype: This may stem from a read error, because a much larger clone lies one nucleotide away. V usage is TRBV14 and J usage is TRBJ2-2; TRBD2 is a possible D gene (6 bases). CDR1 and CDR2 (germline): SGHDN, FVKESK. There are 12 residues in the CDR3. CDR3 in amino acids: CASSSRLGGLFF. CDR3 nucleotide sequence: TGTGCCAGCAGCTCCCGCTTGGGGGGGCTGTTTTTT.

This chain joins TRBV15 and TRBJ1-4; 7 positions match TRBD1. CDR1 LNHNV and CDR2 YYDKDF come from the germline V gene (reference sequence). CDR3 length equals 17 residues. With 1 base clipped from V and 8 bases from J, the junction kept 13 bases outside the gene matches. This CDR3 is CATSRGNAGGRGEKLFF. CDR3 sequence (DNA): TGTGCCACCAGCAGAGGGAATGCAGGGGGACGGGGAGAAAAACTGTTTTTT. The full variable domain, rest sourced from reference TRBV15 and TRBJ1-4, is DAMVIQNPRYQVTQFGKPVTLSCSQTLNHNVMYWYQQKSSQAPKLLFHYYDKDFNNEADTPDNFQSRRPNTSFCFLDIRSPGLGDTAMYLCATSRGNAGGRGEKLFFGSGTQLSVL.

This clonotype was seen at least ten times. This chain joins TRBV5-6 and TRBJ1-4, with no clear D. Germline V CDR1 and CDR2: SGHDT, YYEEEE. The V gene lost 9 bases and the J gene lost 4 bases, with 19 bases spanning the gap. The CDR3 is 15 amino acids. CDR3 residues: CATRGCPRLNEKLFF. The CDR3, as DNA: TGTGCCACCCGAGGGTGTCCCCGGCTTAATGAAAAACTGTTTTTT.

This chain connects TRBV3-1 to TRBJ1-1; D is undetermined. From germline, CDR1 is LGHDT and CDR2 YNNKEL (reference sequence). With 0 bases removed from V and 1 base from J, the gap between germline ends came to 6 bases. This CDR3 comprises 14 residues. CDR3 in DNA: TGTGCCAGCAGCCAAGATACCCGGAACACTGAAGCTTTCTTT. Protein product: CASSQDTRNTEAFF.

The chain recombines TRBV7-6 with TRBJ2-7, with 9 bases identical to TRBD1. Per the germline V gene, CDR1 is SGHVS and CDR2 is FNYEAQ. V gave up 2 bases and J gave up 2 bases; unmatched junction bases: 10. The CDR3 has 17 amino acids. DNA of the CDR3: TGTGCCAGCAGCTTATTAGGCGGGACAGGGCGACCCTACGAGCAGTACTTC. Translating it yields CASSLLGGTGRPYEQYF. Filled out from reference TRBV7-6 and TRBJ2-7, the complete variable domain reads GAGVSQSPRYKVTKRGQDVALRCDPISGHVSLYWYRQALGQGPEFLTYFNYEAQQDKSGLPNDRFSAERPEGSISTLTIQRTEQRDSAMYRCASSLLGGTGRPYEQYFGPGTRLTVT.

The rearrangement uses TRBV2 and TRBJ2-7; 10 nucleotides line up with TRBD2. The CDR3 length is 14 residues. Germline V gene data show CDR1 as SNHLY and CDR2 as FYNNEI. V was clipped by 6 bases and J by 5 bases; unmatched bases: 7. In DNA form, the CDR3 reads TGTGCCAGCAGCGAACTAGCGGGATCCGACGAGCAGTACTTC. It encodes CASSELAGSDEQYF.

This clonotype appeared many times. The chain is built from TRBV6-1 and TRBJ1-5, with D possibly matching TRBD1 (5 bases). Per the germline V gene, CDR1 is MNHNS and CDR2 is SASEGT. This CDR3 spans 13 amino acids. Trimming removed 3 bases from V and 6 bases from J, with 9 bases in between. Here the CDR3 reads CASSDRRGQPQHF. The DNA of the CDR3 is TGTGCCAGCAGTGATAGGAGGGGTCAGCCCCAGCATTTT.

This chain links TRBV24-1 with TRBJ2-6; D is ambiguous. V dropped 8 bases and J dropped 0 bases, with 7 bases sitting between them. The CDR3 loop spans 14 amino acids. Germline V gene sequence: CDR1 KGHDR, CDR2 SFDVKD. As DNA, the CDR3 is TGTGCCACCATGCCCAGCTCTGGGGCCAACGTCCTGACTTTC. Translating it yields CATMPSSGANVLTF.

This clonotype has at least ten counts. The chain couples TRBV7-2 to TRBJ1-6; D is ambiguous. Germline V gives CDR1 SGHTA, CDR2 FQGNSA. V lost 5 bases, J lost 10 bases, and 9 bases lay in between. The CDR3 is made up of 12 amino acids. CDR3: CASSAIGSPLHF. The CDR3, as DNA: TGTGCCAGCAGCGCGATTGGGTCACCCCTCCACTTT.

The J gene is TRBJ1-2, the V gene TRBV29-1; TRBD1 matches 11 bases. The CDR3 is made up of 15 amino acids. The V and J ends lost 3 bases and 6 bases, in that order; junction bases with no gene match: 9. Germline lookup yields CDR1 SQVTM and CDR2 ANQGSEA. CDR3 DNA sequence: TGCAGCGTTGAGACAGGACAGGGGGCGACTGATGGCTACACCTTC. This gives the protein CSVETGQGATDGYTF.

The chain recombines TRBV10-3 with TRBJ2-7; 15 bases fit TRBD2. The CDR3 runs to 15 residues. The V gene's germline CDR1 is ENHRY and CDR2 SYGVKD. J lost 7 bases, V lost 3 bases, and 4 bases had no gene match. This chain's CDR3 is CAISDPGLAGGEQYF. CDR3 DNA sequence: TGTGCCATCAGTGATCCCGGACTAGCGGGAGGGGAGCAGTACTTC.

This clonotype has only a few counts. The chain links TRBV28 to TRBJ2-5; maybe TRBD2 (6 bases). The CDR3 extends over 13 amino acids. Germline CDR1 reads MDHEN; CDR2 reads SYDVKM. Trimming pared 10 bases from V and 7 bases from J, leaving 19 bases between. As DNA, the CDR3 is TGTGCCACCCGCCCGGCGGTCGGGAGGACCCAGTACTTC. It specifies CATRPAVGRTQYF.

With respect to this clonotype: At one of its ends the junction is not consistent with the germline gene, which may arise from a read error. The genes are TRBV13 and TRBJ1-1; TRBD1 matches at 7 bases. Germline CDR1 and CDR2: PRHDT and FYEKMQ (reference sequence). The CDR3 extends over 17 amino acids. For the CDR3, the DNA is TGTGCCAGTAGCTCAGGGACAGTGGCTTCCACTTACCCTGAAGCTTTCTTT. Protein sequence: CASSSGTVASTYPEAFF.

This chain joins TRBV19 and TRBJ1-4; TRBD1 might be the D (5 bases). This CDR3 spans 12 amino acids. CDR1 and CDR2 (germline): LNHDA, SQIVND (reference sequence). Trimming took off 8 bases at V and 8 bases at J, with 12 bases between the two ends. The CDR3, as DNA: TGTGCCAGTTATCAGGGAGGCGAAAAACTGTTTTTT. Its translation is CASYQGGEKLFF.

This clonotype was seen more than once but under ten times. The gene calls are TRBV2 and TRBJ1-2; D unclear. The germline CDR1 and CDR2 sequences are SNHLY and FYNNEI. This CDR3 is 14 amino acids long. V lost 2 bases to trimming and J lost 3 bases, with 10 bases between them. CDR3 bases: TGTGCCAGCAGTGAATACGGTCCTGACTATGGCTACACCTTC. It yields the protein CASSEYGPDYGYTF.

The CDR3 sequence is CASSTRGGRGGNTEAFF. Here the CDR3 DNA reads TGTGCCAGCAGCACCAGGGGCGGCCGGGGGGGGAACACTGAAGCTTTCTTT. V usage is TRBV7-9 and J usage is TRBJ1-1; the D gene is possibly TRBD1 (6 bases). Germline V gives CDR1 SEHNR, CDR2 FQNEAQ (reference sequence). The germline V and J ends were trimmed by 5 bases and 1 base, with 20 bases remaining between them. This CDR3 has 17 amino acids. Together with reference TRBV7-9 and TRBJ1-1, the CDR3 gives the full variable domain: DTGVSQNPRHKITKRGQNVTFRCDPISEHNRLYWYRQTLGQGPEFLTYFQNEAQLEKSRLLSDRFSAERPKGSFSTLEIQRTEQGDSAMYLCASSTRGGRGGNTEAFFGQGTRLTVV.